This TCR beta chain stems from a study of blood T cells in healthy people across ages. This clonotype appeared a single time. This may be a read error: a much more frequent sequence differs by one nucleotide. The study recruited healthy Caucasian donors from Russia who were aged roughly 6 to 95. Through a sample-barcoded 5' primer and a J-beta primer mix, a second PCR was run for roughly 6 to 11 cycles. TCRdb re-called the 5' RACE reads with MiXCR, one entry per CDR3 protein. The sample contains just under 900,000 distinct CDR3 sequences, 29% of which appear only once. Trimming removed 0 bases from V and 11 bases from J, with 25 bases in between. Looked up from germline, CDR1 is MGHRA and CDR2 is YSYEKL. The CDR3 is 17 residues long.

The sequence was collected from a woman aged 80 or older in good health. The chain couples TRBV4-1 to TRBJ2-5; D may be TRBD1 (6 bases). The sequenced material came from blood. CDR3 residues: CASSQEGNRASYNEQYF. The CDR3 DNA reads TGCGCCAGCAGCCAAGAGGGGAACAGGGCGAGCTACAATGAGCAGTACTTC.